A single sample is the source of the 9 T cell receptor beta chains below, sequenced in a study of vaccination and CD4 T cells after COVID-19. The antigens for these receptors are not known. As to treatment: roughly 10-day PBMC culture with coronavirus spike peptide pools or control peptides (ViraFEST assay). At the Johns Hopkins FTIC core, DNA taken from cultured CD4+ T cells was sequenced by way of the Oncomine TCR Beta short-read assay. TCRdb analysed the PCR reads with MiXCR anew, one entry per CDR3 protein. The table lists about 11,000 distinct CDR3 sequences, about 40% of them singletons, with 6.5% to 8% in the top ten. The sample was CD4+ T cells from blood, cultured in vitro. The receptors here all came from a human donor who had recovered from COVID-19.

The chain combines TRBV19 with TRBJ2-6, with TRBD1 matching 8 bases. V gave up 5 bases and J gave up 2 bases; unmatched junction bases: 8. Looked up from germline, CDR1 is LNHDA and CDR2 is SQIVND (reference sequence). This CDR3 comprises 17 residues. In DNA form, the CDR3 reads TGTGCCAGTAGTCGACAGGGGAAGTCGACTGGGGCCAACGTCCTGACTTTC. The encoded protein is CASSRQGKSTGANVLTF. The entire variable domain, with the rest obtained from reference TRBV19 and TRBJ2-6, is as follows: DGGITQSPKYLFRKEGQNVTLSCEQNLNHDAMYWYRQDPGQGLRLIYYSQIVNDFQKGDIAEGYSVSREKKESFPLTVTSAQKNPTAFYLCASSRQGKSTGANVLTFGAGSRLTVL.

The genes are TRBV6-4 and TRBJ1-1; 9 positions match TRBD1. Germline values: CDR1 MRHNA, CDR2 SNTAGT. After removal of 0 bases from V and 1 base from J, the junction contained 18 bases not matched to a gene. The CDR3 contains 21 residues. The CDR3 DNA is TGTGCCAGCAGTGACTCGAGGAGGGCCACCGGGACAGGGACCAAGAACACTGAAGCTTTCTTT. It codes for CASSDSRRATGTGTKNTEAFF.

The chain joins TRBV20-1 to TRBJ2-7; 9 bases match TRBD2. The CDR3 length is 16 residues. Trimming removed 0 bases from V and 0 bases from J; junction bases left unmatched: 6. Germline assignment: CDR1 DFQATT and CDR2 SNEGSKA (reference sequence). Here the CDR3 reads CSARDPAGGLSYEQYF. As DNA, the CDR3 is TGCAGTGCTAGAGATCCAGCGGGGGGCCTCTCCTACGAGCAGTACTTC.

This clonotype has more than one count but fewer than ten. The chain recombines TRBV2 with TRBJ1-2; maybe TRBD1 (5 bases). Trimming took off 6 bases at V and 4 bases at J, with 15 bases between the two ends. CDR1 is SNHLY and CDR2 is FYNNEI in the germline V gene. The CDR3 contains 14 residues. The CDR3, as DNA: TGTGCCAGCAGACTTGGGGGGGGAATCTATGGCTACACCTTC. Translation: CASRLGGGIYGYTF.

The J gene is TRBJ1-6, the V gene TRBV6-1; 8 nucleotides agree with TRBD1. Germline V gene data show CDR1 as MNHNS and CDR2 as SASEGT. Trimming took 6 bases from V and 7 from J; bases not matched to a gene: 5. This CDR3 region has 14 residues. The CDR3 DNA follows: TGTGCCAGCAGCCGGGACAGGCAAAATTCACCCCTCCACTTT. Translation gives CASSRDRQNSPLHF.

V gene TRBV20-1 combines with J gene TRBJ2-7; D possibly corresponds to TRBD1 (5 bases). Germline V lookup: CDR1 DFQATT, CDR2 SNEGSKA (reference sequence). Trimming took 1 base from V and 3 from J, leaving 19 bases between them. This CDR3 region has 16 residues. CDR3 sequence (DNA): TGCAGTGCTAGAGGCCCCCGGACAAAGCCACGCTACGAGCAGTACTTC. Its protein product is CSARGPRTKPRYEQYF.

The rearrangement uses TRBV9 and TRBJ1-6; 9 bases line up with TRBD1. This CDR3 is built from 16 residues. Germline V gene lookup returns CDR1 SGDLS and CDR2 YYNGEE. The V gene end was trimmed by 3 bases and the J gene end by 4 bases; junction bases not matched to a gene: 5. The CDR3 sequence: CASSEKGQGYNSPLHF. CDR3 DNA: TGTGCCAGCAGCGAGAAGGGACAGGGTTATAATTCACCCCTCCACTTT.

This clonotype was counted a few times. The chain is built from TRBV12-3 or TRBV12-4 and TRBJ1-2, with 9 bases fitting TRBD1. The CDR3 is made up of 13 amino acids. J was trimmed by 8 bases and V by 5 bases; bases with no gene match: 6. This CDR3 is CASSEQGARGYTF. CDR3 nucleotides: TGTGCCAGCAGTGAACAGGGGGCGAGGGGCTACACCTTC.

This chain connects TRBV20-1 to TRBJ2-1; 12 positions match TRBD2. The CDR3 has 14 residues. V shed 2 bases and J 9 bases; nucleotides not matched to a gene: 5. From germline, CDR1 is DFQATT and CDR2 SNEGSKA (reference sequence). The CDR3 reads CSARFASGRGEQFF. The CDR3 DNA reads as TGCAGTGCTAGATTCGCTAGCGGGAGGGGTGAGCAGTTCTTC.